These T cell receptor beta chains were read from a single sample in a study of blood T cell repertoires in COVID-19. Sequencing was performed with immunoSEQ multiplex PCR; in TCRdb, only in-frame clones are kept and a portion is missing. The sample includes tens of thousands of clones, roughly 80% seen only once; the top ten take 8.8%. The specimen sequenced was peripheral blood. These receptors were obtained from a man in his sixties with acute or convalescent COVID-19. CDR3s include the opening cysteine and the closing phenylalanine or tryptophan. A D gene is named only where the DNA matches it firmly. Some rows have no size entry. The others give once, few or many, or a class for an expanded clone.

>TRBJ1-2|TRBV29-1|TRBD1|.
CSVANRGILGGYTF
TGCAGCGTGGCCAACAGGGGAATTTTGGGTGGCTACACCTTC
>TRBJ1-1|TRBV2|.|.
CASSEPVRLEAFF
TGTGCCAGCAGTGAACCAGTAAGACTTGAAGCTTTCTTT
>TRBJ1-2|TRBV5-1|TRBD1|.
CASSFGTGGLGYGYTF
TGCGCCAGCAGCTTTGGGACAGGGGGCCTAGGCTATGGCTACACCTTC
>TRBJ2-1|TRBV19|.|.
CASSREGRRDEFF
TGTGCCAGTAGCCGAGAGGGCCGACGGGATGAGTTCTTC
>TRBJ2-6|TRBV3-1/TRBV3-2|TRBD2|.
CASSQPLLAGGVDGANVLTF
TGTGCCAGCAGCCAACCACTACTAGCGGGGGGAGTTGATGGGGCCAACGTCCTGACTTTC
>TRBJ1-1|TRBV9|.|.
CASSVRGGRTEAFF
TGTGCCAGCAGCGTAAGGGGGGGTAGGACTGAAGCTTTCTTT
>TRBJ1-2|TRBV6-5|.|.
CASNPGGQTNYGYTF
TGTGCCAGCAACCCGGGGGGGCAGACTAACTATGGCTACACCTTC
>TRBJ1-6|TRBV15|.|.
CATSRGAENNSPLHF
TGTGCCACCAGCAGAGGGGCAGAGAATAATTCACCCCTCCACTTT
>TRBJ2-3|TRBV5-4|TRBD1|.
CASSLRTGGTDTQYF
TGTGCCAGCAGCCTCCGGACAGGGGGAACAGATACGCAGTATTTT
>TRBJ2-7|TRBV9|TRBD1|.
CASSVAGQDYEQYF
TGTGCCAGCAGCGTAGCCGGACAGGACTACGAGCAGTACTTC
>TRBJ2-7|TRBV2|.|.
CASLSVSYEQYF
TGTGCCAGCTTGTCAGTGTCCTACGAGCAGTACTTC
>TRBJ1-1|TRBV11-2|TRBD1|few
CASSLGTANTEAFF
TGTGCCAGCAGCCTTGGGACAGCGAACACTGAAGCTTTCTTT
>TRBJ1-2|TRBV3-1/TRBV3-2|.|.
CASSQDPGGYANYGYTF
TGTGCCAGCAGCCAAGATCCTGGAGGCTATGCTAACTATGGCTACACCTTC
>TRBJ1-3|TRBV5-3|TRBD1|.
CARTKGARGNTIYF
TGTGCCAGAACCAAGGGGGCTAGGGGAAACACCATATATTTT
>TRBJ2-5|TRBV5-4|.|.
CASSFREVGEETQYF
TGTGCCAGCAGCTTCCGAGAGGTCGGGGAGGAGACCCAGTACTTC
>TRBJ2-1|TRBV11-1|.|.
CASSPRLVITYNEQFF
TGTGCCAGCAGCCCACGACTAGTAATCACCTACAATGAGCAGTTCTTC
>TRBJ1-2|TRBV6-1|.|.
CASSEAEGSGYTF
TGTGCCAGCAGTGAGGCGGAGGGAAGCGGCTACACCTTC
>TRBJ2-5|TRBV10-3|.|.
CAIASRRDRYQETQYF
TGTGCCATCGCATCCCGGAGGGACCGATACCAAGAGACCCAGTACTTC
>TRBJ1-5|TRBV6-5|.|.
CASRNRDHQPQHF
TGTGCCAGCAGGAACAGGGACCATCAGCCCCAGCATTTT
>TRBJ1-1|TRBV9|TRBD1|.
CASSVAGAGGAFF
TGTGCCAGCAGCGTAGCGGGTGCAGGGGGAGCTTTCTTT
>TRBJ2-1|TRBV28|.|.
CASNVGGDEQFF
TGTGCCAGCAATGTCGGAGGGGACGAGCAGTTCTTC
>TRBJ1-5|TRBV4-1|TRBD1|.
CASSQVTGGQPQHF
TGCGCCAGCAGCCAAGTCACAGGGGGGCAGCCCCAGCATTTT
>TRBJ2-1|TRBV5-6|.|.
CASSLEKGTGTSYNEQFF
TGTGCCAGCAGCTTGGAGAAGGGCACGGGGACTTCCTACAATGAGCAGTTCTTC
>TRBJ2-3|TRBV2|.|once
CASRLDRSTDTQYF
TGTGCCAGCAGATTAGACAGGAGCACAGATACGCAGTATTTT
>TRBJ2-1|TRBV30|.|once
CAWSGVGPYNEQFF
TGTGCCTGGAGTGGGGTGGGGCCTTACAATGAGCAGTTCTTC
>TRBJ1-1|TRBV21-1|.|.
CASSIPATGFHTEAFF
TGTGCCAGCAGCATCCCGGCGACAGGGTTTCACACTGAAGCTTTCTTT
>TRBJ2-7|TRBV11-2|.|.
CASSLGQGGRSYEQYF
TGTGCCAGCAGCTTGGGCCAGGGTGGCAGGTCCTACGAGCAGTACTTC
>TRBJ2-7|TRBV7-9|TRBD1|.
CASSFGTGKHEQYF
TGTGCCAGCAGCTTTGGGACAGGGAAGCACGAGCAGTACTTC
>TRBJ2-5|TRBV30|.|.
CARKEEGQETQYF
TGTGCCCGAAAGGAGGAAGGCCAAGAGACCCAGTACTTC
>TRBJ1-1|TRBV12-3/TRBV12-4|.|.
CASSLSGGTEAFF
TGTGCCAGCAGCCTATCCGGGGGGACTGAAGCTTTCTTT
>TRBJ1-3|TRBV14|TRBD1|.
CASSPRRGHTIYF
TGTGCCAGCAGCCCCAGGAGGGGGCACACCATATATTTT
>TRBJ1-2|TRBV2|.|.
CASSVHREANYGYTF
TGTGCCAGCAGTGTCCACAGGGAAGCTAACTATGGCTACACCTTC
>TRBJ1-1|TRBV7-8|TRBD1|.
CASSLGWGSWTGMNTEAFF
TGTGCCAGCAGCTTAGGATGGGGTTCCTGGACAGGGATGAACACTGAAGCTTTCTTT
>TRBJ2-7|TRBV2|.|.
CASREGSYIYEQYF
TGTGCCAGCAGGGAGGGGAGTTACATATACGAGCAGTACTTC
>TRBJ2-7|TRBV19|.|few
CASGDKLGYEQYF
TGTGCCAGTGGGGACAAATTAGGATACGAGCAGTACTTC
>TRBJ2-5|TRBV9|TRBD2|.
CASSVAGGQETQYF
TGTGCCAGCAGCGTAGCGGGGGGGCAAGAGACCCAGTACTTC
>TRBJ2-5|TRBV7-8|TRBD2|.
CASSSYSGGEETQYF
TGTGCCAGCAGCTCGTATAGCGGGGGGGAGGAGACCCAGTACTTC
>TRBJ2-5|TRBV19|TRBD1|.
CASSKGYRGQETQYF
TGTGCCAGTAGTAAGGGGTACAGGGGGCAGGAGACCCAGTACTTC
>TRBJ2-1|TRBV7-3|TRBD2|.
CASSWGLAGGHNEQFF
TGTGCCAGCAGCTGGGGACTAGCGGGGGGTCACAATGAGCAGTTCTTC
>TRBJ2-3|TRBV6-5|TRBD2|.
CASRPRAGDQDTQYF
TGTGCCAGCCGGCCCCGGGCGGGGGATCAAGATACGCAGTATTTT
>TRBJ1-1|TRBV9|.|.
CASSAESAPNGGAFF
TGTGCCAGCAGCGCCGAATCGGCTCCCAACGGAGGAGCTTTCTTT
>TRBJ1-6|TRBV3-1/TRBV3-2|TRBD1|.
CASSQAQGDKALHF
TGTGCCAGCAGCCAAGCCCAGGGGGACAAGGCCCTCCACTTT
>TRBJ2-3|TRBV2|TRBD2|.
CASSPQRGGPRTDTQYF
TGTGCCAGCAGTCCACAGCGGGGGGGCCCTCGAACAGATACGCAGTATTTT
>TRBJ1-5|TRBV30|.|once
CAWSVQGVQNQPQHF
TGTGCCTGGAGTGTACAGGGCGTCCAAAATCAGCCCCAGCATTTT
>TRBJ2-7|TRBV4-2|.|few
CASSQVGRDEQYF
TGTGCCAGCAGCCAAGTAGGCAGGGACGAGCAGTACTTC
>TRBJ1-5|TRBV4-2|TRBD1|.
CASSQDWAGGGLGYQPQHF
TGTGCCAGCAGCCAAGACTGGGCGGGAGGGGGCCTCGGGTATCAGCCCCAGCATTTT
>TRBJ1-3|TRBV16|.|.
CASSLVNFFSGNTIYF
TGTGCCAGCAGCCTCGTTAACTTTTTCTCTGGAAACACCATATATTTT
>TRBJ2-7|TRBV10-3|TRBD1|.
CAIGTGGNEQYF
TGTGCCATCGGGACAGGGGGTAACGAGCAGTACTTC
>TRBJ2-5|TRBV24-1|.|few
CATSDLTESQETQYF
TGTGCCACCAGTGATCTGACAGAATCCCAAGAGACCCAGTACTTC